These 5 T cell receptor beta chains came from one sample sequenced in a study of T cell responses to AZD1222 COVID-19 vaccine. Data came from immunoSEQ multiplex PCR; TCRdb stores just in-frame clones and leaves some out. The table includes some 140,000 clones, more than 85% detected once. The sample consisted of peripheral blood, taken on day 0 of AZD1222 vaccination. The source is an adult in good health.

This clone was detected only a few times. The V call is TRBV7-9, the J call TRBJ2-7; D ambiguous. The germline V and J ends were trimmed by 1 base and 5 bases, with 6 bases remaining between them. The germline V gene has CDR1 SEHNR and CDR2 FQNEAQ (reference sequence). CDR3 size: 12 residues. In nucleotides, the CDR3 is TGTGCCAGCAGCTTAGTAGTGGACGAGCAGTACTTC. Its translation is CASSLVVDEQYF.

In DNA, the CDR3 is TGTGCCAGCAGTTACGACAGGGGCGACACCGGGGAGCTGTTTTTT. This gives the protein CASSYDRGDTGELFF. The rearrangement uses TRBV27 and TRBJ2-2; TRBD1 agrees at 8 bases. Per germline, CDR1 MNHEY and CDR2 SMNVEV (reference sequence). V dropped 4 bases and J dropped 3; count of bases not matched to a gene: 4. The CDR3 has 15 residues.

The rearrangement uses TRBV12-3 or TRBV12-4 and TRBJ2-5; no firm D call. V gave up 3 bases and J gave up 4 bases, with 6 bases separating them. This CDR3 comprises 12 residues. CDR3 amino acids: CASSFIRETQYF. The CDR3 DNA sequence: TGTGCCAGCAGTTTTATTAGAGAGACCCAGTACTTC.

DNA for the CDR3: TGTGCCAGCAGTTATAAGGGACGACACGAGAACTATGGCTACACCTTC. As protein: CASSYKGRHENYGYTF. The chain couples TRBV6-5 to TRBJ1-2, with D perhaps matching TRBD1 (5 bases). Germline CDR1 and CDR2: MNHEY and SVGAGI. CDR3 length: 16 residues. V was pared by 3 bases and J by 2 bases, with 16 bases between.

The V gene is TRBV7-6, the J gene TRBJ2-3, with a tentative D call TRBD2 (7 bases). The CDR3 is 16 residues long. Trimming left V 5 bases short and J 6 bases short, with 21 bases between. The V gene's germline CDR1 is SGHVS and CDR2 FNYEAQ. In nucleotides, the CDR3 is TGTGCCAGCAGCGGGGCTAGCGGTAACCAGGGGGATACGCAGTATTTT. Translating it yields CASSGASGNQGDTQYF.